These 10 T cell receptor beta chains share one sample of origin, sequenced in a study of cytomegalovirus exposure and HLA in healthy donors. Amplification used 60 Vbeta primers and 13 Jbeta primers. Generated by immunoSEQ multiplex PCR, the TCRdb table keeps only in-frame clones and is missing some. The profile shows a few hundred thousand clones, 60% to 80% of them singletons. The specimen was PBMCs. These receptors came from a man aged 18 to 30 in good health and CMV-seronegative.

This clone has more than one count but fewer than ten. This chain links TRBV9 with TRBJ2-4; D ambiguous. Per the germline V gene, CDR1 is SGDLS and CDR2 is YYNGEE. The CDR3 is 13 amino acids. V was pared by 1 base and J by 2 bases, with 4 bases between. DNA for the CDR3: TGTGCCAGCAGCGTATCTCCCAAAAACATTCAGTACTTC. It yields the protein CASSVSPKNIQYF.

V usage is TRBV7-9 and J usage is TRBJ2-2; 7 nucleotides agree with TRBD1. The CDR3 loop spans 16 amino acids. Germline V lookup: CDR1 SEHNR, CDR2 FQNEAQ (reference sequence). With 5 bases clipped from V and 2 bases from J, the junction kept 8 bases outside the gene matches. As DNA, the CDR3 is TGTGCCAGCAGCCACACCGGGACAGCTAACACCGGGGAGCTGTTTTTT. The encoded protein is CASSHTGTANTGELFF.

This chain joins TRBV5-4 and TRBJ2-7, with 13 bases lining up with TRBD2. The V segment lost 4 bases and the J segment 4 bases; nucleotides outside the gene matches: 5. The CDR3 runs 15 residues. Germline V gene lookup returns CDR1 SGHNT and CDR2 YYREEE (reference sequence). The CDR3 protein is CASSPGTSGMYEQYF. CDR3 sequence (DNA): TGTGCCAGCAGCCCCGGGACTAGCGGGATGTACGAGCAGTACTTC.

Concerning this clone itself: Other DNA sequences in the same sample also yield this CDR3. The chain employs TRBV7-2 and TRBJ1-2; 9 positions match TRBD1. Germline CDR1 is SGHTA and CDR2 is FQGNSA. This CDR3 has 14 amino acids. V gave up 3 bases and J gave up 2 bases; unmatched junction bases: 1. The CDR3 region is CASSLGQGNYGYTF. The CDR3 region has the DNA TGTGCCAGCAGCTTGGGACAGGGCAACTATGGCTACACCTTC.

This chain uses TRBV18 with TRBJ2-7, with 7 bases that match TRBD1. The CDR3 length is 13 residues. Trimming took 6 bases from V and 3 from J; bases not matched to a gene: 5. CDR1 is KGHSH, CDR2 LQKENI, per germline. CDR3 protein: CASSRQGSYEQYF. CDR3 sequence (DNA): TGTGCCAGCTCCCGACAGGGAAGCTACGAGCAGTACTTC.

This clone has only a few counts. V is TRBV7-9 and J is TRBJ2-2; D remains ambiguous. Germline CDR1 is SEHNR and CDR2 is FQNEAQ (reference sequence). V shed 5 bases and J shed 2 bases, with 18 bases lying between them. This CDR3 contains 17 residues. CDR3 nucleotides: TGTGCCAGCAGCCCCTCGGTACGAAGTACTAACACCGGGGAGCTGTTTTTT. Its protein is CASSPSVRSTNTGELFF.

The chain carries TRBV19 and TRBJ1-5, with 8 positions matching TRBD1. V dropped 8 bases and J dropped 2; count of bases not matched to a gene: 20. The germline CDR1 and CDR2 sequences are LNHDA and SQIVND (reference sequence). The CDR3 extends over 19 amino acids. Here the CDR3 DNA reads TGTGCCAGTCGGACTAATCAGGGGGCATCATGGTCTGGCAATCAGCCCCAGCATTTT. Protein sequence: CASRTNQGASWSGNQPQHF.

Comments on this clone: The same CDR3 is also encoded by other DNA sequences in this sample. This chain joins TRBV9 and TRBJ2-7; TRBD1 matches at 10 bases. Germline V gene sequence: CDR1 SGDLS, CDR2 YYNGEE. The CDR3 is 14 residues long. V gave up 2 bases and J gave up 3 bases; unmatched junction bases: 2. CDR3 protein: CASSVGTGVYEQYF. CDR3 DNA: TGTGCCAGCAGCGTCGGGACAGGGGTCTACGAGCAGTACTTC. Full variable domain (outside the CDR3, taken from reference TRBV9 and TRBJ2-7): DSGVTQTPKHLITATGQRVTLRCSPRSGDLSVYWYQQSLDQGLQFLIQYYNGEERAKGNILERFSAQQFPDLHSELNLSSLELGDSALYFCASSVGTGVYEQYFGPGTRLTVT.

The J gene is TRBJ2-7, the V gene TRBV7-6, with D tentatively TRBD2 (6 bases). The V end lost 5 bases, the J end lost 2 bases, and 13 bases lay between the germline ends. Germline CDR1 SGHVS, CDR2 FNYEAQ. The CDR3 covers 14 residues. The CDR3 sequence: CASSRGADTYEQYF. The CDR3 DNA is TGTGCCAGCAGCCGCGGGGCCGATACCTACGAGCAGTACTTC.

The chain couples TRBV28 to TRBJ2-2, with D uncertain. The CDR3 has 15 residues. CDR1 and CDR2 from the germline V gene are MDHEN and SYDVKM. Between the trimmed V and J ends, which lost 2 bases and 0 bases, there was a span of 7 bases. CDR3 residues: CASSLVHTNTGELFF. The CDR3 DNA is TGTGCCAGCAGTTTAGTGCACACGAACACCGGGGAGCTGTTTTTT.